Following are 7 T cell receptor beta chains from one sample sequenced in a study of identical twins. TCRdb processed the 5' RACE reads anew with MiXCR; each CDR3 protein has one entry. In the table there are more than 650,000 distinct CDR3 sequences, around 6.1% of which are singletons. The sequencing input was naive T cells sorted from blood. Receptors originate from a man aged 18-30 years in good health.

This sequence joins TRBV30 and TRBJ2-7; D could derive from TRBD1 or TRBD2 (5 bases each). The germline V gene encodes CDR1 GTSNPN and CDR2 SVGIG (reference sequence). This CDR3 is 12 amino acids long. V lost 5 bases and J lost 3, with 11 bases in between. CDR3 in amino acids: CAWGGPGYEQYF. The CDR3 DNA follows: TGTGCCTGGGGGGGACCAGGCTACGAGCAGTACTTC.

This clonotype has ten or more counts. The chain uses TRBV10-2 and TRBJ2-1; D remains ambiguous. The CDR3 runs to 13 residues. Germline V gene data show CDR1 as WSHSY and CDR2 as SAAADI. Trimming stripped 7 bases from V and 9 bases from J, with 16 bases between. CDR3 DNA: TGCGCCAGCACCACGGGCCCCTCGGGTGAGCAGTTCTTC. Encoded protein: CASTTGPSGEQFF.

This chain joins TRBV20-1 and TRBJ2-5, with 8 bases fitting TRBD2. Germline V gene lookup returns CDR1 DFQATT and CDR2 SNEGSKA (reference sequence). The junction had 8 bases not matched to a gene; V was cut back by 0 bases and J by 5 bases. CDR3 size: 15 residues. The CDR3 spells CSARDPGGPSETQYF. The DNA for the CDR3 is TGCAGTGCTAGAGATCCGGGAGGGCCCTCGGAGACCCAGTACTTC.

This clonotype was counted many times. This chain's CDR3 is CASSFATVDTQYF. In nucleotides, the CDR3 is TGCGCCAGCAGCTTTGCGACCGTCGATACGCAGTATTTT. The rearrangement links TRBV5-1 to TRBJ2-3; the D is unclear. Deletions cut 2 bases from V and 6 bases from J, with 10 bases between. Germline assignment: CDR1 SGHRS and CDR2 YFSETQ. This CDR3 has 13 residues.

In its sample, this clonotype was seen many times. The rearrangement links TRBV29-1 to TRBJ2-2; D might be TRBD1 or TRBD2, each matching 5 bases. V was shortened by 2 bases and J by 0 bases, with 7 bases between the two germline ends. The CDR3 is 14 amino acids. From germline, CDR1 is SQVTM and CDR2 ANQGSEA. The CDR3 region is CSVERGANTGELFF. In nucleotides, the CDR3 is TGCAGCGTTGAAAGAGGGGCGAACACCGGGGAGCTGTTTTTT.

At least ten counts were recorded for this clonotype. V usage is TRBV18 and J usage is TRBJ2-7; D is undetermined. The germline gives CDR1 KGHSH, CDR2 LQKENI. CDR3 length equals 13 residues. The ends were cut back, 0 bases at V and 3 bases at J, with 6 bases in the middle. The CDR3 protein is CASSPPRSYEQYV. The CDR3 coding sequence is TGTGCCAGCTCACCACCGCGGAGCTACGAGCAGTACGTC.

This clonotype was recorded a few times. V is TRBV10-3 and J is TRBJ2-5; 10 bases line up with TRBD1. CDR3 length equals 14 residues. Per germline, CDR1 ENHRY and CDR2 SYGVKD. V lost 6 bases to trimming and J lost 4 bases; unmatched junction nucleotides: 5. The CDR3 DNA reads as TGTGCCATCAGGTCGGACAGGGGGGGAGAGACCCAGTACTTC. This codes for CAIRSDRGGETQYF.